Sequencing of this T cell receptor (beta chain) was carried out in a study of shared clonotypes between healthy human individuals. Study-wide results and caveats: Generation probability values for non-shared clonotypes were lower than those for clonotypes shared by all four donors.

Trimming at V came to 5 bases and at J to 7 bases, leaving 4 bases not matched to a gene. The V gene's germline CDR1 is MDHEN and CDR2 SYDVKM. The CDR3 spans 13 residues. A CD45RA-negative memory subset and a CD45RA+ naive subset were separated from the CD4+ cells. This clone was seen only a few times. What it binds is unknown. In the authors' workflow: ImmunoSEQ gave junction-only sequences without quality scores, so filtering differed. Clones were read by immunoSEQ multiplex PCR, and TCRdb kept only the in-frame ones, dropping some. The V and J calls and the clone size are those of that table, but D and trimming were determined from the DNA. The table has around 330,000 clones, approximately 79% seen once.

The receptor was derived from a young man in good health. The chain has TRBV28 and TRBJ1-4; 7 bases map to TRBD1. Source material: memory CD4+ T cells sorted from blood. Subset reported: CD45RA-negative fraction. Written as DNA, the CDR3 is TGTGCCAGCAGTCCGACAGGGATTGAAAAACTGTTTTTT. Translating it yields CASSPTGIEKLFF.